The 12 T cell receptor beta chains below all came from one sample that was sequenced in a study of shared clonotypes between healthy human individuals. Method: immunoSEQ multiplex PCR; TCRdb's copy keeps in-frame clones and lacks some. The data hold some 2.4 million clones, with 93% observed a single time. Sequences were obtained from naive CD4+ T cells from PBMCs. Subset here: CD45RA+ positively selected. The receptors were gathered from a man younger than 35 in good health. Some clones in this sample may be carry-over from other donors' samples.

The chain uses TRBV5-5 and TRBJ2-1; 9 bases align to TRBD2. This CDR3 has 15 amino acids. Germline trimming cut 1 base from V and 8 bases from J; bases unmatched to any gene: 7. Looked up from germline, CDR1 is SGHKS and CDR2 is YYEKEE (reference sequence). CDR3 amino acids: CASSLISGSLDEQFF. DNA for the CDR3: TGTGCCAGCAGCTTGATTAGCGGGAGTTTAGATGAGCAGTTCTTC.

This clone is a singleton in its sample. The chain couples TRBV5-1 to TRBJ2-2, with 8 bases identical to TRBD1. V lost 4 bases and J lost 6; bases outside the gene matches: 8. Germline-derived CDR1 and CDR2 are SGHRS and YFSETQ. This CDR3 has 15 residues. The CDR3 reads CASSQDRAAPGELFF. CDR3 nucleotide sequence: TGCGCCAGCAGCCAGGACAGGGCGGCCCCCGGGGAGCTGTTTTTT.

V is TRBV4-2 and J is TRBJ2-2; TRBD2 matches 9 bases. V trimming: 4 bases; J trimming: 6 bases; junction bases outside the gene matches: 12. The CDR3 contains 17 residues. Germline lookup yields CDR1 LGHNA and CDR2 YNFKEQ. CDR3: CASSPKTGLAGPGELFF. The CDR3 nucleotides read TGTGCCAGCAGCCCTAAGACCGGGCTAGCGGGACCCGGGGAGCTGTTTTTT.

The gene calls are TRBV14 and TRBJ1-4; possible D gene TRBD1, 5 bases. Trimming left V 4 bases short and J 8 bases short, with 14 bases between. Germline V gene lookup returns CDR1 SGHDN and CDR2 FVKESK. CDR3 length: 14 residues. The CDR3 sequence: CASSRAGMSEKLFF. For the CDR3, the DNA is TGTGCCAGCAGCCGGGCAGGGATGTCCGAAAAACTGTTTTTT.

This clone was counted a few times. Distinct nucleotide sequences in the sample also encode this CDR3. The J gene is TRBJ1-2, the V gene TRBV2; a possible D gene is TRBD1 (5 bases). The length of the CDR3 is 12 residues. The ends were cut back, 6 bases at V and 4 bases at J, with 9 bases in the middle. The V gene's germline CDR1 is SNHLY and CDR2 FYNNEI. CDR3 nucleotide sequence: TGTGCCAGCAGAGGTGGGGGCTATGGCTACACCTTC. This encodes CASRGGGYGYTF.

The V call is TRBV5-1, the J call TRBJ2-1; TRBD1 agrees at 7 bases. This CDR3 contains 17 residues. V gave up 0 bases and J gave up 4 bases; unmatched junction bases: 10. Per germline, CDR1 SGHRS and CDR2 YFSETQ. Here the CDR3 DNA reads TGCGCCAGCAGCTTGGACTCCGGGACAGCGTTTTACAATGAGCAGTTCTTC. This encodes CASSLDSGTAFYNEQFF.

The V gene is TRBV13, the J gene TRBJ1-2, with 7 bases that match TRBD1. The germline gives CDR1 PRHDT, CDR2 FYEKMQ (reference sequence). Unmatched junction bases numbered 9, after V lost 3 bases and J lost 8 bases. The length of the CDR3 is 14 residues. CDR3 residues: CASSFKRQGRGYTF. CDR3 nucleotides: TGTGCCAGCAGCTTCAAGCGACAGGGAAGAGGCTACACCTTC. Full variable domain (rest looked up from reference TRBV13 and TRBJ1-2): AAGVIQSPRHLIKEKRETATLKCYPIPRHDTVYWYQQGPGQDPQFLISFYEKMQSDKGSIPDRFSAQQFSDYHSELNMSSLELGDSALYFCASSFKRQGRGYTFGSGTRLTVV.

This chain connects TRBV12-5 to TRBJ2-5; D unclear. The ends were cut back, 3 bases at V and 4 bases at J, with 3 bases in the middle. Germline V gives CDR1 LGHNT, CDR2 FRNRAP. The CDR3 runs 11 residues. In DNA, the CDR3 is TGTGCTAGTGGTTTCGGAGAGACCCAGTACTTC. This translates into CASGFGETQYF.

The chain recombines TRBV28 with TRBJ1-5, with D tentatively TRBD1 (5 bases). V gave up 3 bases and J gave up 2 bases, with 11 bases separating them. The V gene's germline CDR1 is MDHEN and CDR2 SYDVKM. This CDR3 region has 15 residues. CDR3 in DNA: TGTGCCAGCAGTTTCATAGGGGAGGGCAATCAGCCCCAGCATTTT. It is translated as CASSFIGEGNQPQHF.

This chain joins TRBV28 and TRBJ1-1; D gene ambiguous. Germline V gives CDR1 MDHEN, CDR2 SYDVKM. V shed 6 bases and J shed 3 bases, with 17 bases lying between them. The length of the CDR3 is 15 residues. CDR3 loop: CASSRYRWQDTEAFF. The CDR3 region has the DNA TGTGCCAGCAGCCGATATCGGTGGCAGGACACTGAAGCTTTCTTT.

The rearrangement links TRBV5-5 to TRBJ1-3, with D uncertain. Between the trimmed V and J ends, which lost 0 bases and 4 bases, there was a span of 8 bases. The CDR3 consists of 14 residues. From germline, CDR1 is SGHKS and CDR2 YYEKEE (reference sequence). This chain's CDR3 is CASSLGQKGNTIYF. The CDR3 nucleotides read TGTGCCAGCAGCTTGGGCCAAAAAGGAAACACCATATATTTT.

The CDR3 region is CASFEGTSGIKGDEQFF. CDR3 in DNA: TGCGCCAGCTTTGAGGGGACTAGCGGGATTAAGGGGGATGAGCAGTTCTTC. V and J are TRBV5-1 and TRBJ2-1, with 13 bases fitting TRBD2. The V gene end was trimmed by 7 bases and the J gene end by 8 bases; junction bases not matched to a gene: 15. Looked up from germline, CDR1 is SGHRS and CDR2 is YFSETQ. CDR3 size: 17 residues.